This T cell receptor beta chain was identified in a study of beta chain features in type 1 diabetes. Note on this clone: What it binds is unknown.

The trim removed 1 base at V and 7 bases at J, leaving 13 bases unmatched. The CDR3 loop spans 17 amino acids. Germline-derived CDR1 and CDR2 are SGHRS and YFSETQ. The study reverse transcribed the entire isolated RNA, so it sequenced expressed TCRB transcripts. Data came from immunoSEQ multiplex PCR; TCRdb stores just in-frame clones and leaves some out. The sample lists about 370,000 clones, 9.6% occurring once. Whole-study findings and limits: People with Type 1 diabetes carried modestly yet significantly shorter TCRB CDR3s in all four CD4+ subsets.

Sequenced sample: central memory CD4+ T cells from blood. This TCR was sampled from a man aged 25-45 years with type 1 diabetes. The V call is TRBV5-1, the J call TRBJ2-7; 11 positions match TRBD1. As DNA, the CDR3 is TGCGCCAGCAGCTTGAAGACTCCCGGGACAGGGGGGCGGGAGCAGTACTTC. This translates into CASSLKTPGTGGREQYF.